The present entry profiles one T cell receptor (beta chain) with its context. The data were obtained in a study of blood T cell repertoires in COVID-19. For the study at large: Samples of COVID-19 (acute and convalescent) were obtained from the United States, Italy and Spain.

Original processing notes: Reference gene primer amplification yielded estimated nucleated cell counts. Sequencing was performed with immunoSEQ multiplex PCR; in TCRdb, only in-frame clones are kept and a portion is missing. That table supplies the V and J calls and clone size; D and trimming were determined from the DNA. The sample holds more than 150,000 clones; more than 85% are singletons and the top ten take roughly 2.5%. Germline lookup yields CDR1 SGHNT and CDR2 YENEEA. The CDR3 spans 17 residues. V was clipped by 5 bases and J by 4 bases; unmatched bases: 15. The specimen sequenced was peripheral blood. The J gene is TRBJ2-7, the V gene TRBV11-3; TRBD2 agrees at 9 bases. The origin of this receptor is a man aged 35-49 years with active or convalescent COVID-19. CDR3 loop: CASSPPRSTSGQYEQYF. The CDR3, as DNA: TGTGCCAGCAGCCCACCACGATCGACTAGCGGCCAGTACGAGCAGTACTTC.